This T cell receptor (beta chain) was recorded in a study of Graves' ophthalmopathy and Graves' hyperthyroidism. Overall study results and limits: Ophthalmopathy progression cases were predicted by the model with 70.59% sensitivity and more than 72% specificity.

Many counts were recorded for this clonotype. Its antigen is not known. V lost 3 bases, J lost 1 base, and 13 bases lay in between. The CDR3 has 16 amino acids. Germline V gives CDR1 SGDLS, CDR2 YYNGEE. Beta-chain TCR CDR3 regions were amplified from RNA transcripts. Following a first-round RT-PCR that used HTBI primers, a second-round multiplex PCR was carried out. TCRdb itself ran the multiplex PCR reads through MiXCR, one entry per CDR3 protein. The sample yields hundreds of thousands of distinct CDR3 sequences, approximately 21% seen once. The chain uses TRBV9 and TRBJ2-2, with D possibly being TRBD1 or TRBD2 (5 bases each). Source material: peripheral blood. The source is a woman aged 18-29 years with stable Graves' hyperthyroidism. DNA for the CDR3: TGTGCCAGCAGCGCCACCGGGACGGTGAACACCGGGGAGCTGTTTTTT. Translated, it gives CASSATGTVNTGELFF.